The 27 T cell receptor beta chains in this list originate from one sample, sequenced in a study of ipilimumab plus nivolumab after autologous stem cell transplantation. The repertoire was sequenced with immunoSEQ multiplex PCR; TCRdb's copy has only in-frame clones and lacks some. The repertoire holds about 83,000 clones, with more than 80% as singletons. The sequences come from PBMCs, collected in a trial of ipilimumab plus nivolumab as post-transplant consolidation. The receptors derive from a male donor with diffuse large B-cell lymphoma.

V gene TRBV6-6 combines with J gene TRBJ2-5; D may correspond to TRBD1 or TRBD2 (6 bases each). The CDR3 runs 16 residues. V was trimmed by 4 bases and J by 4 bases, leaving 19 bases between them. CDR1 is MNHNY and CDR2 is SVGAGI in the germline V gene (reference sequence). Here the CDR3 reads CASSSGAGLGGETQYF. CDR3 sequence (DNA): TGTGCCAGCAGTTCGGGGGCGGGGCTGGGTGGAGAGACCCAGTACTTC.

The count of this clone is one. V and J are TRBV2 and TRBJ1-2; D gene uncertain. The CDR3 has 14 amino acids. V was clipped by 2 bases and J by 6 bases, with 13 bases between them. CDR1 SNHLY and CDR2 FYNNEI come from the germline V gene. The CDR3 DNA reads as TGTGCCAGCAGTGAATTTCGAGGGTTAAATGGCTACACCTTC. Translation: CASSEFRGLNGYTF. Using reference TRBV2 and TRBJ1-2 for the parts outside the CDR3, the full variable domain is EPEVTQTPSHQVTQMGQEVILRCVPISNHLYFYWYRQILGQKVEFLVSFYNNEISEKSEIFDDQFSVERPDGSNFTLKIRSTKLEDSAMYFCASSEFRGLNGYTFGSGTRLTVV.

DNA for the CDR3: TGCGCCAGCAGCTATTACAGGGGGCCTTACAATGAGCAGTTCTTC. Protein sequence: CASSYYRGPYNEQFF. This chain joins TRBV5-1 and TRBJ2-1, with 9 bases matching TRBD1. The CDR3 runs 15 residues. Looked up from germline, CDR1 is SGHRS and CDR2 is YFSETQ. V trimming: 3 bases; J trimming: 4 bases; junction bases outside the gene matches: 5.

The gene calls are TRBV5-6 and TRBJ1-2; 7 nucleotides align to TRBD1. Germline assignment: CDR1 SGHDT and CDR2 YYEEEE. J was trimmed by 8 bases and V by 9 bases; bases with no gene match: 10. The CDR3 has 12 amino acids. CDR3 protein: CATERQGQGYTF. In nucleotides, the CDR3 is TGTGCCACCGAAAGACAGGGCCAAGGCTACACCTTC.

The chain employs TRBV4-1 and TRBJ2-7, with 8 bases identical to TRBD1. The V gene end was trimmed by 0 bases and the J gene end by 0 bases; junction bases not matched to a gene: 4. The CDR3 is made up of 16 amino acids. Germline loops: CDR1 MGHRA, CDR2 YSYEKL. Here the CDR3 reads CASSQDPGQGSYEQYF. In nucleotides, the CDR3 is TGCGCCAGCAGCCAAGATCCCGGACAGGGCTCCTACGAGCAGTACTTC.

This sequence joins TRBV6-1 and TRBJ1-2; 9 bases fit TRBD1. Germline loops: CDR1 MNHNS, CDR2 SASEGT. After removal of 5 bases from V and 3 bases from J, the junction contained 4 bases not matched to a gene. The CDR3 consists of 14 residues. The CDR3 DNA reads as TGTGCCAGCAGTTCCCGACAGGGGGACTATGGCTACACCTTC. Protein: CASSSRQGDYGYTF.

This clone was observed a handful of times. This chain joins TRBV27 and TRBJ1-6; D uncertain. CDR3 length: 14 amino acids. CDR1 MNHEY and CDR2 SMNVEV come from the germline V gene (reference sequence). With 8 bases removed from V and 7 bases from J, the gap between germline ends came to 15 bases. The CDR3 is CASGRSGLNSPLHF. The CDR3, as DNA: TGTGCCAGCGGCCGGTCGGGGTTGAATTCACCCCTCCACTTT.

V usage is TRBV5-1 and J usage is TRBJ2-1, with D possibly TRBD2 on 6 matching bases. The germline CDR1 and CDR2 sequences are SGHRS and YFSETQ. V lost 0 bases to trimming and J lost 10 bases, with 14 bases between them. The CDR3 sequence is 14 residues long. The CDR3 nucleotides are TGCGCCAGCAGCTTGGTTTCCGGGGGTAAGGAGCAGTTCTTC. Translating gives CASSLVSGGKEQFF.

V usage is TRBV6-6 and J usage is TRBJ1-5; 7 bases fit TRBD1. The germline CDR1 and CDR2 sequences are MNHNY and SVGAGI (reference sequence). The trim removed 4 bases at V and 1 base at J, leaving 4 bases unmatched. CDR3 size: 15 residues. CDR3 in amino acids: CASSLQTGSNQPQHF. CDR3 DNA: TGTGCCAGCAGTTTACAGACAGGGAGCAATCAGCCCCAGCATTTT.

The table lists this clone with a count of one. This CDR3 is CASSLSGGGGYEQYF. In nucleotides, the CDR3 is TGTGCCAGCAGTTTATCAGGAGGGGGGGGGTACGAGCAGTACTTC. The chain recombines TRBV27 with TRBJ2-7; a weak D match, TRBD2 (7 bases). V lost 0 bases and J 4 bases, leaving 13 bases between the germline ends. This CDR3 is 15 amino acids long. Germline V gene data show CDR1 as MNHEY and CDR2 as SMNVEV (reference sequence).

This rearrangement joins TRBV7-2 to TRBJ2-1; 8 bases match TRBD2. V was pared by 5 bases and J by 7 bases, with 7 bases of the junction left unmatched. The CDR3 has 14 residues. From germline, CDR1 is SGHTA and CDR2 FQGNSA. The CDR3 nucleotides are TGTGCCAGCAGCCCCCAAGCGGGGGTTAATGAGCAGTTCTTC. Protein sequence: CASSPQAGVNEQFF.

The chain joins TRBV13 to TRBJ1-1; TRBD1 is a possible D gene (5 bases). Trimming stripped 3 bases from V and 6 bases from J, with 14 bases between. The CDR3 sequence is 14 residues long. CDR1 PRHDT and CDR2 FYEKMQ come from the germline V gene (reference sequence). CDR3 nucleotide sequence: TGTGCCAGCAGCTTGAGGACACCCGGACCTGAAGCTTTCTTT. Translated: CASSLRTPGPEAFF. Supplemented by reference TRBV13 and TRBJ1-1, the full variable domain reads AAGVIQSPRHLIKEKRETATLKCYPIPRHDTVYWYQQGPGQDPQFLISFYEKMQSDKGSIPDRFSAQQFSDYHSELNMSSLELGDSALYFCASSLRTPGPEAFFGQGTRLTVV.

Here the CDR3 DNA reads TGTGCCAGCAGGATCGATGAGGGCCAGACTGAAGCTTTCTTT. Its protein is CASRIDEGQTEAFF. The chain employs TRBV6-5 and TRBJ1-1; D is undetermined. This CDR3 spans 14 amino acids. Trimming took 6 bases from V and 5 from J, leaving 16 bases between them. The germline CDR1 and CDR2 sequences are MNHEY and SVGAGI.

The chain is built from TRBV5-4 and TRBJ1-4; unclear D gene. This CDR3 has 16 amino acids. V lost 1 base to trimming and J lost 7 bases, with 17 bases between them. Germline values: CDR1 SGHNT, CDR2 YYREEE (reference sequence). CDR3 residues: CASSLRPGSNFEKLFF. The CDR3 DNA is TGTGCCAGCAGCTTGAGGCCAGGATCTAATTTTGAAAAACTGTTTTTT.

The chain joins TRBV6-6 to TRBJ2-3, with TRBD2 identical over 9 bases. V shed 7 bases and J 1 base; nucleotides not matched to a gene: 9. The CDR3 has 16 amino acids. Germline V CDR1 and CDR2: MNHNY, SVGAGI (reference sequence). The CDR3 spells CASTPRASGGTDTQYF. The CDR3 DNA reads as TGTGCCAGCACCCCTCGGGCTAGCGGGGGCACAGATACGCAGTATTTT.

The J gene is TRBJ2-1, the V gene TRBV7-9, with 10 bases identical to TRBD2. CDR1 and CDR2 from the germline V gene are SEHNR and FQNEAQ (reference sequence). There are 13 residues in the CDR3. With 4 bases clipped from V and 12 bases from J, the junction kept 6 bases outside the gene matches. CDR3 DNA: TGTGCCAGCAGCTCTAGCGGGGGCGGCGGGCAGTTCTTC. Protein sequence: CASSSSGGGGQFF.

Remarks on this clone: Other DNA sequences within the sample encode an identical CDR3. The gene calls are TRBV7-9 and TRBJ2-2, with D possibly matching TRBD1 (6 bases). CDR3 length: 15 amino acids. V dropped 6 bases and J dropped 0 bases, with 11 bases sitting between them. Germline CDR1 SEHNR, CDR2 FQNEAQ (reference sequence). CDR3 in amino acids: CASSARQANTGELFF. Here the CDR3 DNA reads TGTGCCAGCAGTGCCAGACAGGCGAACACCGGGGAGCTGTTTTTT.

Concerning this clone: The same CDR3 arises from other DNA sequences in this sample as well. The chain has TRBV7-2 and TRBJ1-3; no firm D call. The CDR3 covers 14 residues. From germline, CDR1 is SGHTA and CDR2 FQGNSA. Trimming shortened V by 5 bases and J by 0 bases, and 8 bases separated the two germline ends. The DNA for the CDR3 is TGTGCCAGCAGCCCTGGGAACTCTGGAAACACCATATATTTT. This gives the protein CASSPGNSGNTIYF.

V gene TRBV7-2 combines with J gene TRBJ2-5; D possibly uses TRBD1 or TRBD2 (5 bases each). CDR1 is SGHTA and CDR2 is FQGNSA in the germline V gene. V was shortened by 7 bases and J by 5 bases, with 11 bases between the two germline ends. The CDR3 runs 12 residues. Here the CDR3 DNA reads TGTGCCAGCACCCAGGGACGGGAGACCCAGTACTTC. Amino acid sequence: CASTQGRETQYF. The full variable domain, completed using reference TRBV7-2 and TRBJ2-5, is GAGVSQSPSNKVTEKGKDVELRCDPISGHTALYWYRQSLGQGLEFLIYFQGNSAPDKSGLPSDRFSAERTGGSVSTLTIQRTQQEDSAVYLCASTQGRETQYFGPGTRLLVL.

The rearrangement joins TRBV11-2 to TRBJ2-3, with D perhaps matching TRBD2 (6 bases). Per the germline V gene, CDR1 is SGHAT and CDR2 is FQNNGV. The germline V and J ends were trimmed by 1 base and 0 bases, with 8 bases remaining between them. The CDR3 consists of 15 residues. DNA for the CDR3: TGTGCCAGCAGCTTAGTGCGGGGAAGCACAGATACGCAGTATTTT. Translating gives CASSLVRGSTDTQYF. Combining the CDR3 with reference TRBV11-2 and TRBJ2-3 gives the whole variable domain EAGVAQSPRYKIIEKRQSVAFWCNPISGHATLYWYQQILGQGPKLLIQFQNNGVVDDSQLPKDRFSAERLKGVDSTLKIQPAKLEDSAVYLCASSLVRGSTDTQYFGPGTRLTVL.

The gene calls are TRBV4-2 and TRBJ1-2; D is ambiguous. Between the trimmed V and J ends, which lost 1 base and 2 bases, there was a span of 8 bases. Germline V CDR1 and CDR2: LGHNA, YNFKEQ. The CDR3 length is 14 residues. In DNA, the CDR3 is TGTGCCAGCAGCCAAGGACCGAACAACTATGGCTACACCTTC. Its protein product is CASSQGPNNYGYTF.

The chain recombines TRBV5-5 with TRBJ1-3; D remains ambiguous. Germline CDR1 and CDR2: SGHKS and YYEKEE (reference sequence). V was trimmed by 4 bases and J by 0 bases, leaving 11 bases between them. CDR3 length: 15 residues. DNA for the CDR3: TGTGCCAGCAGCCCGGTCCAGACCTCTGGAAACACCATATATTTT. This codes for CASSPVQTSGNTIYF. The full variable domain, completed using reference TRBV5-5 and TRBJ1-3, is DAGVTQSPTHLIKTRGQQVTLRCSPISGHKSVSWYQQVLGQGPQFIFQYYEKEERGRGNFPDRFSARQFPNYSSELNVNALLLGDSALYLCASSPVQTSGNTIYFGEGSWLTVV.

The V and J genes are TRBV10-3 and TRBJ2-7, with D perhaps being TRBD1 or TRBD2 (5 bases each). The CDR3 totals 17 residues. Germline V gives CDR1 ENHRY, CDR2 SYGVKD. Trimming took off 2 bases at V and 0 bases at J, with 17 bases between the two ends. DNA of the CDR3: TGTGCCATCAGTGAGCGGGGTGGGGGACGCCTCTCCTACGAGCAGTACTTC. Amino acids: CAISERGGGRLSYEQYF.

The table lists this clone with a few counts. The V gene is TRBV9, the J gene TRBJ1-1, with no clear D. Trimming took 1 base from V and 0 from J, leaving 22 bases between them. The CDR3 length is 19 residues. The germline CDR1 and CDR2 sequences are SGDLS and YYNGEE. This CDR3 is CASSVLAGNSGSVNTEAFF. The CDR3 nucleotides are TGTGCCAGCAGCGTATTGGCAGGAAATAGTGGGTCGGTGAACACTGAAGCTTTCTTT. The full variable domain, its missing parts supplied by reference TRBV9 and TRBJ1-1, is DSGVTQTPKHLITATGQRVTLRCSPRSGDLSVYWYQQSLDQGLQFLIQYYNGEERAKGNILERFSAQQFPDLHSELNLSSLELGDSALYFCASSVLAGNSGSVNTEAFFGQGTRLTVV.

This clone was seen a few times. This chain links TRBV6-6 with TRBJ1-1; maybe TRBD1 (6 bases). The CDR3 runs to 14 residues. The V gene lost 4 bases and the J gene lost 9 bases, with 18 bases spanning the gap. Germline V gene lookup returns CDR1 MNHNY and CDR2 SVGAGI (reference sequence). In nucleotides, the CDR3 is TGTGCCAGCAGTTTCACTACTACAGGGACCCAAGCTTTCTTT. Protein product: CASSFTTTGTQAFF.

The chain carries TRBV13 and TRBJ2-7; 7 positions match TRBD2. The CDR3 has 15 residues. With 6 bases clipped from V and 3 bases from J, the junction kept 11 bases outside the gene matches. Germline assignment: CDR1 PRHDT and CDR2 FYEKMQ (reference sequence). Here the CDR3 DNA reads TGTGCCAGCAGTCAATTTCAGGGACTAAGCTACGAGCAGTACTTC. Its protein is CASSQFQGLSYEQYF.

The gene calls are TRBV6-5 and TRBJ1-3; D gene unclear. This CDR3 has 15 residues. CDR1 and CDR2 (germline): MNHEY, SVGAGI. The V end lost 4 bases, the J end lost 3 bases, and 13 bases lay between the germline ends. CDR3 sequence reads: CASSWESGGGNTIYF. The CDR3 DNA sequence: TGTGCCAGCAGTTGGGAGTCGGGCGGTGGAAACACCATATATTTT.